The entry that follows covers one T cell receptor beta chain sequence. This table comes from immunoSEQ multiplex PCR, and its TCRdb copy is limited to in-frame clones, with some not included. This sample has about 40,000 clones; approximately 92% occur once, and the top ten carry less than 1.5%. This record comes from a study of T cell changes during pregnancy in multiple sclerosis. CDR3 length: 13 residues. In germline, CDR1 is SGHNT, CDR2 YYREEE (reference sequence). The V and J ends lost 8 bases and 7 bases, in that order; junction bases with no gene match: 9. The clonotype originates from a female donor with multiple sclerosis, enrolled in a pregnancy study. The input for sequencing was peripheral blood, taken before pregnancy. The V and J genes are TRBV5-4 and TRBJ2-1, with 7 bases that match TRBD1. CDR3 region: CARGTQGRNEQFF. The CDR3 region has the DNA TGTGCCAGGGGCACACAGGGGCGAAATGAGCAGTTCTTC.